The rows below give T cell receptor beta chains drawn from one sample of a study of T cells in Graves' hyperthyroidism and ophthalmopathy. Via MiXCR, TCRdb re-called the multiplex PCR reads, giving one row per CDR3 protein. This table holds more than 450,000 distinct CDR3 sequences, about 20% found once. The sequenced material came from blood. These receptors were collected from a man in his forties or fifties with Graves' ophthalmopathy. Both conserved end residues are part of each CDR3. A D gene is named only where the DNA matches it firmly. The size entry is marked missing in some rows and otherwise reads once, few, many or a size class.

clone size	J gene	D gene	CDR3 length	V gene	CDR3 DNA	CDR3 protein
many	TRBJ2-2	TRBD1	17	TRBV2	TGTGCCAGCAATACGCGGACAGGGGGCGTGAACACCGGGGAGCTGTTTTTT	CASNTRTGGVNTGELFF
-	TRBJ2-3	TRBD2	14	TRBV7-6	TGTGCCAGCAGCTTAGAAGGCGGGAGGGATACGCAGTATTTT	CASSLEGGRDTQYF
-	TRBJ2-1	-	13	TRBV15	TGTGCCACCAGCAGAGAAAGCTACAATGAGCAGTTCTTC	CATSRESYNEQFF
many	TRBJ2-5	TRBD2	16	TRBV3-1	TGTGCCAGCAGCCAAGACAAGCGGGGGCTTCAAGAGACCCAGTACTTC	CASSQDKRGLQETQYF
-	TRBJ1-4	-	15	TRBV7-9	TGTGCCAGCAGCTTAGAAGGTCCGGGTTGGGAAAAACTGTTTTTT	CASSLEGPGWEKLFF
-	TRBJ2-7	-	16	TRBV11-3	TGTGCCAGCAGCTTATCGATCGGAAATTTTGTCTACGAGCAGTACTTC	CASSLSIGNFVYEQYF
-	TRBJ2-7	-	13	TRBV6-2/TRBV6-3	TGTGCCAGCAGTAGGAGGTTCGCCTACGAGCAGTACTTC	CASSRRFAYEQYF
few	TRBJ1-2	-	13	TRBV19	TGTGCCAGTAGGACAAAAGCTAACTATGGCTACACCTTC	CASRTKANYGYTF
few	TRBJ1-4	TRBD1	14	TRBV20-1	TGCAGTGCTAGCCCGCCGACAGGGAGCGAAAAACTGTTTTTT	CSASPPTGSEKLFF
many	TRBJ1-1	TRBD1	14	TRBV2	TGTGCCGGGAGGGGGCTTCGGATGAACACTGAAGCTTTCTTT	CAGRGLRMNTEAFF
-	TRBJ2-1	-	16	TRBV5-1	TGCGCCAGCAGCTTAGTTGGTCAGAGCTCCTACAATGAGCAGTTCTTC	CASSLVGQSSYNEQFF
many	TRBJ2-1	-	13	TRBV20-1	TGCAGTGCTATGTCGGGCCTATTGCCTGAGCAGTTCTTC	CSAMSGLLPEQFF
-	TRBJ1-2	TRBD1	16	TRBV19	TGTGCCAGTAGTATGAATTACGGGACAGGGGGCCATGGCTACACCTTC	CASSMNYGTGGHGYTF
once	TRBJ2-6	-	18	TRBV19	TGTGCCAGTAGTCCAGAGGGCCACGGGTTCTCTGGGGCTAACGTCCTGACTTTC	CASSPEGHGFSGANVLTF
-	TRBJ2-1	TRBD1	15	TRBV4-3	TGCGCCAGCAGCAACCGGGACAGAGGGTGGGATGAGCAGTTCTTC	CASSNRDRGWDEQFF
many	TRBJ2-6	-	14	TRBV18	TGTGCCAGCAGTCCAGGGGCTGGGGCCAACGTCCTGACTTTC	CASSPGAGANVLTF
many	TRBJ2-7	-	12	TRBV6-1	TGTGCCAGCAGCAACGGAGGGCGCGAGCAGTACTTC	CASSNGGREQYF
many	TRBJ1-2	TRBD1	15	TRBV11-2	TGTGCCAGCAGGTCGTCCGGACAGGGTAGCTATGGCTACACCTTC	CASRSSGQGSYGYTF
many	TRBJ2-1	-	15	TRBV11-2	TGTGCCAGCAGCAGACCGGGATCAACCTACAATGAGCAGTTCTTC	CASSRPGSTYNEQFF
-	TRBJ2-2	-	18	TRBV25-1	TGTGCCAGCAGTTCTCCCCGACAGACCGTTCCGGTAACCGGGGAGCTGTTTTTT	CASSSPRQTVPVTGELFF
-	TRBJ2-3	TRBD2	17	TRBV9	TGTGCCAGCAGCTCCGGGACTAGCGGGGGGGCCACAGATACGCAGTATTTT	CASSSGTSGGATDTQYF
-	TRBJ1-2	-	15	TRBV15	TGTGCCACCAGCAGAGATCAAGTGGGGGGTGGTGGCTACACCTTC	CATSRDQVGGGGYTF
many	TRBJ2-7	TRBD2	15	TRBV12-3/TRBV12-4	TGTGCCAGCAGTAGACCGGGACTAGGGCTCTACGAGCAGTACTTC	CASSRPGLGLYEQYF
-	TRBJ2-7	-	14	TRBV9	TGTGCCAGCAGCGTAGGAACAGGGTTCTACGAGCAGTACTTC	CASSVGTGFYEQYF
many	TRBJ2-5	-	15	TRBV11-2	TGTGCCAGCAGCTCTAACCCCGGAGGGCAAGAGACCCAGTACTTC	CASSSNPGGQETQYF
once	TRBJ2-2	TRBD2	15	TRBV19	TGTGCCAGTCGCAGGGGACTAGAGAACACCGGGGAGCTGTTTTTT	CASRRGLENTGELFF
many	TRBJ2-2	-	13	TRBV2	TGTGCCAGCAGTGAGGTAGTCACCGGGGAGCTGTTTTTT	CASSEVVTGELFF
-	TRBJ2-5	TRBD2	17	TRBV24-1	TGTGCCACCAGTGAGGGGACTAGCGGGGGTGGTGGAGAGACCCAGTACTTC	CATSEGTSGGGGETQYF
many	TRBJ1-6	TRBD1	14	TRBV2	TGTGCCAGCAGCCTGACAGGGAATAATTCACCCCTCCACTTT	CASSLTGNNSPLHF
many	TRBJ2-2	-	17	TRBV7-9	TGTGCCAGCAGCTCCAGACTGGACTCCCGGGACACCGGGGAGCTGTTTTTT	CASSSRLDSRDTGELFF
-	TRBJ2-4	-	14	TRBV5-1	TGCGCCAGCAGGTTGTGGGAGAACCGGGACATTCAGTACTTC	CASRLWENRDIQYF
many	TRBJ2-7	TRBD2	16	TRBV7-9	TGTGCCAGCAGCTCAGGGACTAGCGGACCCTCCTACGAGCAGTACTTC	CASSSGTSGPSYEQYF
many	TRBJ1-3	-	13	TRBV30	TGTGCCTGGAGTGAGAACATAGGAAACACCATATATTTT	CAWSENIGNTIYF
-	TRBJ2-1	-	16	TRBV15	TGTGCCACCAGCAGGTCGGCTGGTAACTCCTACAATGAGCAGTTCTTC	CATSRSAGNSYNEQFF
many	TRBJ1-1	-	13	TRBV7-8	TGTGCCAGCAGCTTAGAGCTTCGGCGGGAAGCTTTCTTT	CASSLELRREAFF
many	TRBJ2-3	-	15	TRBV18	TGTGCCAGCTCACCACTGTTCAGGGACACAGATACGCAGTATTTT	CASSPLFRDTDTQYF
-	TRBJ1-6	TRBD1	16	TRBV5-1	TGCGCCAGCAGCACCGGCCGGGACAGCTATAATTCACCCCTCCACTTT	CASSTGRDSYNSPLHF
few	TRBJ2-1	TRBD1	15	TRBV10-3	TGTGCCATCAGTGGAAACAGGGGATTCCTAAATGAGCAGTTCTTC	CAISGNRGFLNEQFF
-	TRBJ2-3	-	13	TRBV20-1	TGCAGTGCTGCCCTAGGGCCAGCAGATACGCAGTATTTT	CSAALGPADTQYF
many	TRBJ1-1	-	13	TRBV2	TGTGCCAGGGACACAGGTATGAACACTGAAGCTTTCTTT	CARDTGMNTEAFF
-	TRBJ2-7	-	16	TRBV6-1	TGTGCCAGCAGTGAATATAGTGTTGGCAGCAAGAACGAGCAGTACTTC	CASSEYSVGSKNEQYF
-	TRBJ1-1	-	11	TRBV20-1	TGCAGTGCTATCCCCCGACAGGAAGCTTTCTTT	CSAIPRQEAFF
few	TRBJ1-1	-	16	TRBV6-1	TGTGCCAGCAGCCCCGGACAAAGCTTTACGAACACTGAAGCTTTCTTT	CASSPGQSFTNTEAFF
many	TRBJ2-1	TRBD1	15	TRBV2	TGTGCCAGCAGTGATAGGGGGCGAACCTACAATGAGCAGTTCTTC	CASSDRGRTYNEQFF
many	TRBJ2-1	-	11	TRBV6-5	TGTGCCAGCAGTTACAGTAATGAGCAGTTCTTC	CASSYSNEQFF
-	TRBJ2-1	-	17	TRBV3-1	TGTGCCAGCAGCCAAGAGGGAGCTGGCGGACCCTACAATGAGCAGTTCTTC	CASSQEGAGGPYNEQFF
few	TRBJ2-5	-	13	TRBV4-1	TGTGCCAGCAGCCCAGTTGGGGACGAGACCCAGTACTTC	CASSPVGDETQYF
many	TRBJ2-3	-	16	TRBV12-3/TRBV12-4	TGTGCCAGCATCCGAAGAGGGGGTGAGGGCACAGATACGCAGTATTTT	CASIRRGGEGTDTQYF
-	TRBJ2-5	TRBD2	17	TRBV14	TGTGCCAGCCCCCCCCGGCGGGAGACCAACATCCAAGAGACCCAGTACTTC	CASPPRRETNIQETQYF
-	TRBJ2-7	-	13	TRBV28	TGTGCCAGCAGTTCAATCACAACCTACGAGCAGTACTTC	CASSSITTYEQYF
-	TRBJ2-7	TRBD2	16	TRBV9	TGTGCCAGCAGCGGGGGATTTAGCGGGAGGGGCGACGAGCAGTACTTC	CASSGGFSGRGDEQYF
many	TRBJ2-1	-	18	TRBV28	TGTGCCAGCAGACTTACAACCCTCCAGGAGGGTTCCTACAATGAGCAGTTCTTC	CASRLTTLQEGSYNEQFF
few	TRBJ1-6	-	12	TRBV2	TGTGCAGGGAGCTCCTATAATTCACCCCTCCACTTT	CAGSSYNSPLHF
-	TRBJ2-7	-	14	TRBV28	TGTGCCAGCAGGATCCTGGGGGGTTACAATGAGCAGTACTTC	CASRILGGYNEQYF
many	TRBJ1-2	TRBD1	13	TRBV10-3	TGTGCCATCAGTGAGTCACAGGGGTTTGGCTACACCTTC	CAISESQGFGYTF